These 9 T cell receptor beta chains were all obtained from the same sample, sequenced in a study of T cell responses to AZD1222 COVID-19 vaccine. The method was immunoSEQ multiplex PCR; TCRdb's version includes in-frame clones alone and lacks a portion of them. The sample carries about 150,000 clones, 88% recorded once. Sequences were derived from peripheral blood, sampled on day 0 of AZD1222 vaccination. The receptor source for this set is an adult in good health.

This clone was observed a single time. The rearrangement joins TRBV7-2 to TRBJ2-1; D may be TRBD2 (7 bases). CDR1 is SGHTA, CDR2 FQGNSA, per germline. The V and J ends lost 6 bases and 4 bases respectively, with 13 bases between them. The CDR3 covers 14 residues. The CDR3 region is CASREGGVYNEQFF. Written as DNA, the CDR3 is TGTGCCAGCAGGGAAGGGGGGGTATACAATGAGCAGTTCTTC.

The chain has TRBV12-5 and TRBJ1-1, with TRBD1 as a possible D gene (5 bases). Per the germline V gene, CDR1 is LGHNT and CDR2 is FRNRAP. The length of the CDR3 is 16 residues. Trimming left V 0 bases short and J 7 bases short, with 18 bases between. Written as DNA, the CDR3 is TGTGCTAGTGGTTTGGTACTGGGCAGGGCCATGGGTGAAGCTTTCTTT. Amino acids: CASGLVLGRAMGEAFF.

The rearrangement uses TRBV9 and TRBJ2-7; 10 bases match TRBD1. The CDR3 consists of 15 residues. J gave up 4 bases and V 2 bases, and 6 bases lay outside the gene matches. CDR1 and CDR2 from the germline V gene are SGDLS and YYNGEE. The CDR3 DNA follows: TGTGCCAGCAGCGTCGGACAGGGGGTGATATACGAGCAGTACTTC. It specifies CASSVGQGVIYEQYF.

This chain uses TRBV6-1 with TRBJ2-1, with 10 bases fitting TRBD2. The germline V gene encodes CDR1 MNHNS and CDR2 SASEGT. The CDR3 totals 15 residues. The junction had 2 bases not matched to a gene; V was cut back by 2 bases and J by 4 bases. The CDR3 bases are TGTGCCAGCAGTGAAATAGCGGGGGGATACAATGAGCAGTTCTTC. This encodes CASSEIAGGYNEQFF.

The rearrangement uses TRBV29-1 and TRBJ2-1; maybe TRBD1 (5 bases). Germline-derived CDR1 and CDR2 are SQVTM and ANQGSEA. The CDR3 sequence is 13 residues long. V was trimmed by 4 bases and J by 8 bases, leaving 15 bases between them. CDR3 amino acids: CSVGITGGDEQFF. The CDR3 region has the DNA TGCAGCGTTGGAATCACAGGTGGGGATGAGCAGTTCTTC.

This chain uses TRBV7-6 with TRBJ2-5; TRBD1 matches 9 bases. The V gene's germline CDR1 is SGHVS and CDR2 FNYEAQ. Unmatched junction bases numbered 1, after V lost 5 bases and J lost 3 bases. CDR3 length: 13 residues. CDR3 residues: CASSRDREETQYF. For the CDR3, the DNA is TGTGCCAGCAGCCGGGACAGGGAAGAGACCCAGTACTTC. The full variable domain, with the rest looked up from reference TRBV7-6 and TRBJ2-5, is GAGVSQSPRYKVTKRGQDVALRCDPISGHVSLYWYRQALGQGPEFLTYFNYEAQQDKSGLPNDRFSAERPEGSISTLTIQRTEQRDSAMYRCASSRDREETQYFGPGTRLLVL.

The V call is TRBV18, the J call TRBJ2-1; D perhaps matches TRBD1 (6 bases). Trimming left V 2 bases short and J 8 bases short, with 16 bases between. The CDR3 sequence is 15 residues long. The germline CDR1 and CDR2 sequences are KGHSH and LQKENI. The CDR3 sequence is CASSPTLGGRDEQFF. The CDR3 DNA reads TGTGCCAGCTCACCAACACTTGGGGGCCGCGATGAGCAGTTCTTC.

J is TRBJ2-3 and V is TRBV5-4; 7 nucleotides agree with TRBD2. Germline CDR1 and CDR2: SGHNT and YYREEE (reference sequence). This CDR3 region has 17 residues. Trimming removed 3 bases from V and 0 bases from J; junction bases left unmatched: 10. DNA for the CDR3: TGTGCCAGCAGCTCACCCTTGGGGGAGGGGAGCACAGATACGCAGTATTTT. Translated, it gives CASSSPLGEGSTDTQYF.

The chain combines TRBV20-1 with TRBJ2-7, with D possibly being TRBD1 or TRBD2 (6 bases each). Germline loops: CDR1 DFQATT, CDR2 SNEGSKA (reference sequence). V was shortened by 3 bases and J by 5 bases, with 17 bases between the two germline ends. This CDR3 spans 14 amino acids. In DNA, the CDR3 is TGCAGTGCTAGTCCCGTCCGGGGGCTGGACGAGCAGTACTTC. It specifies CSASPVRGLDEQYF.